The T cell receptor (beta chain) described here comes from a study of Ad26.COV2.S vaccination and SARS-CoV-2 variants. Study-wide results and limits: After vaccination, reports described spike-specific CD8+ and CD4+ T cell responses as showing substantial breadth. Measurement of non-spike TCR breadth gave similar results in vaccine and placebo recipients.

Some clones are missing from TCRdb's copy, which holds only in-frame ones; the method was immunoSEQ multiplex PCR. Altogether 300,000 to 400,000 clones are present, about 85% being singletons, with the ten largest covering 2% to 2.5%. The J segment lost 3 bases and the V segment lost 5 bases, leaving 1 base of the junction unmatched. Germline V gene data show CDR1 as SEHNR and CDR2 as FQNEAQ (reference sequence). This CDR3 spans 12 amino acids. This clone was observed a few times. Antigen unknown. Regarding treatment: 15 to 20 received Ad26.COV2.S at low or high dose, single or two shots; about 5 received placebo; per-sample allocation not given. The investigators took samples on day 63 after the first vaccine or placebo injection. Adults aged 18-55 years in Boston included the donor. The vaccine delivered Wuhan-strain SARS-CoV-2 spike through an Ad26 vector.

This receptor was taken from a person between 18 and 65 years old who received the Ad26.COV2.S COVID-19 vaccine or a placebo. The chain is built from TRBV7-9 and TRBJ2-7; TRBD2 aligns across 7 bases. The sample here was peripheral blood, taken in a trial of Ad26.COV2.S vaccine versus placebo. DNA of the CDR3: TGTGCCAGCAGCGGGAGGGACTACGAGCAGTACTTC. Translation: CASSGRDYEQYF.